Following are 14 T cell receptor beta chains from one sample sequenced in a study of PD-L1 blockade in urothelial cancer (TCRdb year 2017). The time point label on this specimen signifies: peripheral blood 6 weeks after treatment start. The library was made by the immunoSEQ multiplex PCR assay. TCRdb holds this immuneACCESS table with in-frame rearrangements only. Some clones are missing; in checked studies, unresolved V genes explain under half, and the rest has no known cause. The sample profile shows more than 90,000 clones; 80% to 95% of them were found once. The ten biggest clones cover 3% to 4% of the sample. The sample was PBMCs, taken around atezolizumab (anti-PD-L1) treatment. The receptors come from a man in his sixties with urothelial cancer.

The chain carries TRBV7-2 and TRBJ2-3; D call uncertain. The CDR3 totals 13 residues. Trimming cost V 5 bases and J 1 base, with 7 bases left between them. CDR1 is SGHTA and CDR2 is FQGNSA in the germline V gene. CDR3 bases: TGTGCCAGCAGCCCCCCGGGCACAGATACGCAGTATTTT. Protein product: CASSPPGTDTQYF.

The chain recombines TRBV19 with TRBJ1-5; TRBD1 is a possible D gene (5 bases). The germline CDR1 and CDR2 sequences are LNHDA and SQIVND (reference sequence). The CDR3 consists of 15 residues. Between the trimmed V and J ends, which lost 5 bases and 12 bases, there was a span of 23 bases. CDR3 region: CASSEGRSGTLDQHF. The DNA for the CDR3 is TGTGCCAGTAGTGAGGGACGGTCGGGGACTCTGGACCAGCATTTT. Looking up the rest from reference TRBV19 and TRBJ1-5 gives the full variable domain: DGGITQSPKYLFRKEGQNVTLSCEQNLNHDAMYWYRQDPGQGLRLIYYSQIVNDFQKGDIAEGYSVSREKKESFPLTVTSAQKNPTAFYLCASSEGRSGTLDQHFGDGTRLSIL.

The chain links TRBV25-1 to TRBJ1-4; TRBD1 matches 7 bases. The CDR3 consists of 16 residues. CDR1 and CDR2 (germline): MGHDK, SYGVNS. Trimming at V came to 6 bases and at J to 1 base, leaving 8 bases not matched to a gene. The CDR3 DNA sequence: TGTGCCAGCAGACAGACAGGGATAGAAACTAATGAAAAACTGTTTTTT. This encodes CASRQTGIETNEKLFF.

This chain uses TRBV28 with TRBJ2-7, with a tentative D call TRBD2 (7 bases). The V end was cut by 3 bases, the J end by 5 bases, with 14 bases between. The CDR3 runs 14 residues. Germline V CDR1 and CDR2: MDHEN, SYDVKM. CDR3 nucleotide sequence: TGTGCCAGCAGTTTTGGATGGGGGGGCAACGAGCAGTACTTC. Encoded protein: CASSFGWGGNEQYF.

This clone was seen only a few times. The J gene is TRBJ2-1, the V gene TRBV25-1; 7 bases agree with TRBD2. Germline-derived CDR1 and CDR2 are MGHDK and SYGVNS. The CDR3 is 15 amino acids. Losses at the gene ends were 8 bases for V and 2 bases for J; bases not matched to a gene: 9. The CDR3 region has the DNA TGTGCCAGCGGCCTAGCCGCGGGAGCCTACAATGAGCAGTTCTTC. Its protein is CASGLAAGAYNEQFF.

This rearrangement joins TRBV30 to TRBJ1-3; TRBD1 might be the D (5 bases). Germline V gene lookup returns CDR1 GTSNPN and CDR2 SVGIG (reference sequence). V was cut by 2 bases and J by 0 bases, with 14 bases left in between. The CDR3 is made up of 16 amino acids. CDR3 sequence (DNA): TGTGCCTGGAGTATCCGGGGGACCATCTCTGGAAACACCATATATTTT. Translated, it gives CAWSIRGTISGNTIYF.

V and J are TRBV5-1 and TRBJ2-6, with D possibly TRBD2 on 6 matching bases. Trimming stripped 2 bases from V and 4 bases from J, with 10 bases between. Germline-derived CDR1 and CDR2 are SGHRS and YFSETQ. The CDR3 has 15 amino acids. The CDR3 here is CASSFGAGGANVLTF. CDR3 DNA: TGCGCCAGCAGCTTCGGGGCGGGGGGGGCCAACGTCCTGACTTTC.

This clone was counted only a few times. This rearrangement joins TRBV7-2 to TRBJ2-2; tentatively, D is TRBD2 (5 bases). V shed 7 bases and J shed 7 bases, with 13 bases lying between them. CDR3 size: 13 residues. The germline gives CDR1 SGHTA, CDR2 FQGNSA. The CDR3 DNA sequence: TGTGCCAGCACCAGAGAACGGGGCGGGGAGCTGTTTTTT. It translates to CASTRERGGELFF.

V usage is TRBV5-1 and J usage is TRBJ2-7; 9 bases fit TRBD1. The length of the CDR3 is 14 residues. V lost 4 bases and J lost 5; bases outside the gene matches: 7. The germline CDR1 and CDR2 sequences are SGHRS and YFSETQ. CDR3 loop: CASSGGQGFNEQYF. The CDR3 DNA reads TGCGCCAGCAGCGGGGGACAGGGCTTCAACGAGCAGTACTTC.

The table lists this clone with a count of one. The chain joins TRBV20-1 to TRBJ1-6, with D hard to call. Trimming took off 5 bases at V and 11 bases at J, with 10 bases between the two ends. CDR1 and CDR2 (germline): DFQATT, SNEGSKA (reference sequence). The CDR3 totals 11 residues. CDR3 region: CSAAGRAPLHF. CDR3 sequence (DNA): TGCAGTGCTGCGGGTAGGGCACCCCTCCACTTT.

J is TRBJ2-7 and V is TRBV7-9; D may be TRBD2 (5 bases). This CDR3 region has 13 residues. The V end was cut by 5 bases, the J end by 6 bases, with 14 bases between. Germline CDR1 SEHNR, CDR2 FQNEAQ (reference sequence). The CDR3 coding sequence is TGTGCCAGCAGCCTCGCGGGTTCGGTCGAGCAGTACTTC. This encodes CASSLAGSVEQYF.

The chain has TRBV5-1 and TRBJ2-3; D might be TRBD2 (5 bases). CDR1 is SGHRS and CDR2 is YFSETQ in the germline V gene. The CDR3 has 15 amino acids. Trimming left V 0 bases short and J 0 bases short, with 8 bases between. This chain's CDR3 is CASSLGRGSTDTQYF. CDR3 sequence (DNA): TGCGCCAGCAGCTTGGGACGGGGTAGCACAGATACGCAGTATTTT.

The V gene is TRBV21-1, the J gene TRBJ2-7; the D call TRBD1 from the table was never checked on the DNA. TRBV21-1 is a known pseudogene. This CDR3 has 9 amino acids. The CDR3 sequence is CANNYEQYF. The CDR3 DNA follows: TGTGCCAACAACTACGAGCAGTACTTC.

The count of this clone is one. The rearrangement links TRBV9 to TRBJ2-1; TRBD2 matches at 9 bases. CDR1 and CDR2 from the germline V gene are SGDLS and YYNGEE. The CDR3 is made up of 17 amino acids. V lost 0 bases and J lost 0; bases outside the gene matches: 4. CDR3 bases: TGTGCCAGCAGCGTAGAGGCTAGCGGGGACTCCTACAATGAGCAGTTCTTC. Its translation is CASSVEASGDSYNEQFF. The full variable domain, completed using reference TRBV9 and TRBJ2-1, is DSGVTQTPKHLITATGQRVTLRCSPRSGDLSVYWYQQSLDQGLQFLIQYYNGEERAKGNILERFSAQQFPDLHSELNLSSLELGDSALYFCASSVEASGDSYNEQFFGPGTRLTVL.